Listed below are T cell receptor beta chains from one sample, sequenced in a study of human T cells and chemical hapten exposure. From the RACE reads, TCRdb called clonotypes with MiXCR, one entry per CDR3 protein. There are under 450,000 distinct CDR3 sequences in the sample; around 6% occur only once, and approximately 5.4% lies in the top ten. Sample: whole blood, taken in connection with sensitization to the hapten diphenylcyclopropenone (DPC). These receptors came from a woman under 30 with alopecia areata. Some clones in this sample may be carry-over from other donors' samples. Both conserved end residues are part of each CDR3. Each record gives: J gene, clone size, V gene, D gene, CDR3 protein, CDR3 DNA. The D gene is left open where the match is weak. Only part of the rows carry a size: once, few, many, or a class if the clone is expanded.

j_call: TRBJ2-1; clone_size: many; v_call: TRBV9; d_call: TRBD2; cdr3_aa: CASSPGTGGPHNEQFF; cdr3_nt: TGTGCCAGCAGCCCGGGGACGGGGGGGCCACACAATGAGCAGTTCTTC
j_call: TRBJ2-2; clone_size: -; v_call: TRBV12-3/TRBV12-4; d_call: -; cdr3_aa: CASSRQLTGELFF; cdr3_nt: TGTGCCAGCAGCCGACAGCTCACCGGGGAGCTGTTTTTT
j_call: TRBJ1-2; clone_size: many; v_call: TRBV27; d_call: -; cdr3_aa: CASSLYRAYGYTF; cdr3_nt: TGTGCCAGCAGTTTATACAGAGCCTATGGCTACACCTTC
j_call: TRBJ1-1; clone_size: many; v_call: TRBV7-9; d_call: -; cdr3_aa: CASSLGSTEAFF; cdr3_nt: TGCGCCAGCAGCCTGGGTAGTACTGAAGCTTTCTTT
j_call: TRBJ2-3; clone_size: -; v_call: TRBV27; d_call: -; cdr3_aa: CASARPGTDTQYF; cdr3_nt: TGTGCCAGCGCCCGGCCGGGCACAGATACGCAGTATTTT
j_call: TRBJ2-1; clone_size: few; v_call: TRBV4-1; d_call: -; cdr3_aa: CASSHEWAGDEQFF; cdr3_nt: TGCGCCAGCAGCCACGAGTGGGCGGGCGATGAGCAGTTCTTC
j_call: TRBJ2-7; clone_size: few; v_call: TRBV2; d_call: -; cdr3_aa: CASSELGGDEQYF; cdr3_nt: TGTGCCAGCAGTGAACTAGGAGGGGACGAGCAGTACTTC
j_call: TRBJ2-5; clone_size: -; v_call: TRBV6-6; d_call: -; cdr3_aa: CASSYVGDQETQYF; cdr3_nt: TGTGCCAGCAGTTACGTTGGGGATCAAGAGACCCAGTACTTC
j_call: TRBJ2-1; clone_size: -; v_call: TRBV6-2/TRBV6-3; d_call: -; cdr3_aa: CASSLGGLNEQFF; cdr3_nt: TGTGCCAGCAGTCTCGGGGGGCTGAATGAGCAGTTCTTC
j_call: TRBJ2-3; clone_size: few; v_call: TRBV28; d_call: -; cdr3_aa: CASRQGLVNTQYF; cdr3_nt: TGTGCCAGCAGACAAGGGCTAGTAAATACGCAGTATTTT
j_call: TRBJ2-3; clone_size: -; v_call: TRBV20-1; d_call: TRBD2; cdr3_aa: CSATRRTSGVTDTQYF; cdr3_nt: TGCAGTGCTACCCGGAGGACTAGCGGGGTAACAGATACGCAGTATTTT
j_call: TRBJ2-7; clone_size: many; v_call: TRBV6-2/TRBV6-3; d_call: -; cdr3_aa: CASSYRLLSPYEQYF; cdr3_nt: TGTGCCAGCAGTTACCGTCTACTGTCCCCCTACGAGCAGTACTTC
j_call: TRBJ1-6; clone_size: many; v_call: TRBV20-1; d_call: -; cdr3_aa: CSASPGYNSPLHF; cdr3_nt: TGCAGTGCTAGTCCAGGATATAATTCACCCCTCCACTTT
j_call: TRBJ2-5; clone_size: -; v_call: TRBV29-1; d_call: TRBD1; cdr3_aa: CSVEQTGARETQYF; cdr3_nt: TGCAGCGTTGAACAAACAGGGGCGAGAGAGACCCAGTACTTC
j_call: TRBJ1-2; clone_size: many; v_call: TRBV27; d_call: -; cdr3_aa: CASSLAAAQGYGYTF; cdr3_nt: TGTGCCAGCAGTTTGGCGGCCGCCCAGGGGTATGGCTACACCTTC
j_call: TRBJ1-2; clone_size: many; v_call: TRBV2; d_call: -; cdr3_aa: CASRDPNYGYTF; cdr3_nt: TGTGCCAGCAGGGACCCTAACTATGGCTACACCTTC
j_call: TRBJ2-7; clone_size: -; v_call: TRBV6-5; d_call: -; cdr3_aa: CASSYSGTDYSEQYF; cdr3_nt: TGTGCCAGCAGTTACTCCGGGACGGATTACTCCGAGCAGTACTTC
j_call: TRBJ2-3; clone_size: many; v_call: TRBV6-1; d_call: TRBD2; cdr3_aa: CASSVLAGGPDTQYF; cdr3_nt: TGTGCCAGCAGTGTACTAGCGGGGGGGCCAGATACGCAGTATTTT
j_call: TRBJ1-2; clone_size: many; v_call: TRBV7-2; d_call: -; cdr3_aa: CASSLRGIVGYTF; cdr3_nt: TGTGCCAGCAGCTTAAGGGGAATAGTCGGCTACACCTTC
j_call: TRBJ1-4; clone_size: few; v_call: TRBV4-3; d_call: TRBD1; cdr3_aa: CASSQERGQINEKLFF; cdr3_nt: TGCGCCAGCAGCCAAGAGAGGGGACAGATAAATGAAAAACTGTTTTTT
j_call: TRBJ2-7; clone_size: few; v_call: TRBV20-1; d_call: TRBD2; cdr3_aa: CSAPGGGVAYEQYF; cdr3_nt: TGCAGTGCTCCGGGCGGGGGGGTAGCCTACGAGCAGTACTTC
j_call: TRBJ1-1; clone_size: few; v_call: TRBV7-8; d_call: TRBD1; cdr3_aa: CASSLALGTGDTEAFF; cdr3_nt: TGTGCCAGCAGCTTAGCGTTGGGGACAGGGGACACTGAAGCTTTCTTT
j_call: TRBJ2-1; clone_size: many; v_call: TRBV4-3; d_call: TRBD2; cdr3_aa: CASSQDLSSGGAYNEQFF; cdr3_nt: TGCGCCAGCAGCCAAGACCTCTCCAGCGGGGGGGCCTACAATGAGCAGTTCTTC
j_call: TRBJ1-1; clone_size: many; v_call: TRBV7-2; d_call: TRBD1; cdr3_aa: CASSFKSRDRGDTEAFF; cdr3_nt: TGTGCCAGCAGCTTCAAGTCAAGGGACAGGGGAGACACTGAAGCTTTCTTT
j_call: TRBJ2-5; clone_size: -; v_call: TRBV2; d_call: -; cdr3_aa: CASSDERRLYF; cdr3_nt: TGTGCCAGCAGTGATGAGCGGAGGCTGTACTTC
j_call: TRBJ2-2; clone_size: many; v_call: TRBV28; d_call: -; cdr3_aa: CASSFRAGQINTGELFF; cdr3_nt: TGTGCCAGCAGTTTTCGGGCGGGACAGATAAACACCGGGGAGCTGTTTTTT
j_call: TRBJ2-2; clone_size: few; v_call: TRBV6-2/TRBV6-3; d_call: -; cdr3_aa: CASSYDFVAARANTGELFF; cdr3_nt: TGTGCCAGCAGTTACGATTTCGTTGCGGCCAGAGCGAACACCGGGGAGCTGTTTTTT
j_call: TRBJ1-4; clone_size: many; v_call: TRBV4-3; d_call: -; cdr3_aa: CASSLAYNEKLFF; cdr3_nt: TGCGCCAGCAGCTTGGCTTATAATGAAAAACTGTTTTTT
j_call: TRBJ2-1; clone_size: many; v_call: TRBV6-2/TRBV6-3; d_call: -; cdr3_aa: CASSLRRYEQFF; cdr3_nt: TGTGCCAGCAGCCTCCGGAGGTATGAGCAGTTCTTC
j_call: TRBJ2-7; clone_size: few; v_call: TRBV11-2; d_call: TRBD1; cdr3_aa: CASSFTGDSHEQYF; cdr3_nt: TGTGCCAGCAGCTTCACAGGGGATTCACACGAGCAGTACTTC
j_call: TRBJ2-5; clone_size: -; v_call: TRBV5-1; d_call: -; cdr3_aa: CASSSTPEETQYF; cdr3_nt: TGCGCCAGCAGCTCAACCCCGGAAGAGACCCAGTACTTC
j_call: TRBJ1-1; clone_size: -; v_call: TRBV12-3/TRBV12-4; d_call: -; cdr3_aa: CASSFTRYTEAFF; cdr3_nt: TGTGCCAGCAGTTTTACCCGCTACACTGAAGCTTTCTTT